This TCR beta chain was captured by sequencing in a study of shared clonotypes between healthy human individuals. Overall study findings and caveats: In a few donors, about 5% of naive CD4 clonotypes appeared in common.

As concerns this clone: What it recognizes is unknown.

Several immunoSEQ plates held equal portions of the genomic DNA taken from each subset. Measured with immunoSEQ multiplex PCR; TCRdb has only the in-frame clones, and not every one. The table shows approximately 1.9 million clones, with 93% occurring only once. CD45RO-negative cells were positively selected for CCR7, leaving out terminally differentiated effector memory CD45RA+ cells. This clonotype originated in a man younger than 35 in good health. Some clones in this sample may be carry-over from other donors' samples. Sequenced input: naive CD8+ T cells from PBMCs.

The CDR3 sequence is CASSPVPGGNTEAFF. Here the CDR3 DNA reads TGTGCCAGCAGTCCCGTCCCGGGGGGGAACACTGAAGCTTTCTTT. The chain has TRBV27 and TRBJ1-1; maybe TRBD1 (5 bases). Looked up from germline, CDR1 is MNHEY and CDR2 is SMNVEV (reference sequence). This CDR3 is built from 15 residues. V lost 5 bases, J lost 1 base, and 14 bases lay in between.